This T cell receptor beta chain originates from a study of blood T cell repertoires in COVID-19. Clones were read by immunoSEQ multiplex PCR, and TCRdb kept only the in-frame ones, dropping some. The sample holds 360,000 or so clones, roughly nine tenths seen once. Germline CDR1 MNHEY, CDR2 SVGAGI. V lost 11 bases, J lost 0 bases, and 13 bases lay in between. The CDR3 covers 13 residues. This clonotype originated in a woman aged 55-75 years with COVID-19, enrolled during active disease. Sequencing input: peripheral blood. The chain combines TRBV6-5 with TRBJ1-2; D ambiguous. CDR3 sequence (DNA): TGTGCCTCCTTCGGTTCCGCTAACTATGGCTACACCTTC. Amino acids: CASFGSANYGYTF.